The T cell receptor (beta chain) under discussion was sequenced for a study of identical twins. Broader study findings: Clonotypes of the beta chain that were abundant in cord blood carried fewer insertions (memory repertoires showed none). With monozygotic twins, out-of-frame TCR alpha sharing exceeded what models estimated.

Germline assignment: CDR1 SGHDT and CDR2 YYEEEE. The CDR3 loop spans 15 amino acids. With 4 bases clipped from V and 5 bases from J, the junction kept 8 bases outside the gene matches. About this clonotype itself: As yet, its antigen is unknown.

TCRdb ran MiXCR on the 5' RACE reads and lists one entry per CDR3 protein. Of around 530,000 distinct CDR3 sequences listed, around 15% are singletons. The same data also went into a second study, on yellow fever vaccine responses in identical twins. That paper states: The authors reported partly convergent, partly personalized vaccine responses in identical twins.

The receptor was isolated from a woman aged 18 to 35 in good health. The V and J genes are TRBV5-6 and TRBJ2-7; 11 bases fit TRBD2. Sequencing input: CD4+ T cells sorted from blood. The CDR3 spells CASSPIAGGGDEQYF. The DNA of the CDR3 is TGTGCCAGCAGCCCCATAGCGGGAGGGGGCGACGAGCAGTACTTC.